This T cell receptor beta chain comes out of a study of blood T cell repertoires in COVID-19 (dated by TCRdb to 2018 to 2020). About the study as a whole: The collaborator samples originated in the United States, Italy and Spain and spanned the acute and convalescent phases of COVID-19. Sample metadata almost always included a de-identified subject ID, COVID-19 status, age in years and sex. Deeply sampled blood TCRbeta repertoires from subjects exposed to, actively infected with, or recovered from COVID-19 were included in the dataset. The material from the prospective study consisted of cDNA or gDNA derived from T cells, B-cell-depleted T cells, or PBMCs. A freely available public database, intended as a resource for researchers studying the immune response to SARS-CoV-2, is where the repertoires were released. The samples were drawn from the first 160 participants of the ongoing ImmuneRACE study and from under 1,500 subjects provided by 6 global collaborators. Where HLA class I and class II types were available, the types were taken from metadata supplied by the sample provider, not from assay-based typing. On the study overall, not on this receptor specifically: How much clinical and demographic metadata was included differed by source and by participant, and the metadata was provided uncurated.

About this clone itself: Its recognized antigen is unknown. Base qualities were left out, and no much larger clone turns up one base away.

Each collaborating institution followed its own protocols to collect whole blood in K2EDTA tubes. For TCRbeta analysis, collaborators shipped samples in one of three forms: frozen whole blood, isolated PBMCs, or DNA extracted from either of those sample types. CDR1 and CDR2 were assigned from the germline V gene (reference sequence) as LNHDA and SQIVND. The CDR3 contains 16 residues, cysteine and phenylalanine counted. Only the CDR3 DNA is retained, 48 bases long and in frame from the first base. Relative to germline, V is 3 bases shorter and J is 4 bases shorter, with 13 bases between their ends. TCRbeta CDR3 regions were amplified from genomic DNA by means of the immunoSEQ Assay, a bias-controlled multiplex PCR. The source study handled its data this way. Nucleated cell counts per sample were estimated from amplification of reference gene primers within the assay. To quantify the absolute abundance of each unique TCRbeta CDR3 rearrangement, sequence reads were collapsed and filtered. For each sample, productive Simpson clonality was calculated as the square root of Simpson's diversity index across productive rearrangements. TCRdb re-hosts the immuneACCESS table, in-frame sequences only. Its copies lack some clones; in the studies checked, an unresolved V gene accounts for under half of them, and the cause for the rest is not known. V, J and clone size reflect that table, while D and trimming were determined from the DNA. The sample table holds about 150,000 clones, of which around 81% were seen once. Over 4% of the sample lies in the top ten.

The sequence was obtained from a woman aged 45-65 years with acute or convalescent COVID-19. This sequence uses TRBV19 and TRBJ2-6; D gene: possibly TRBD1, on 6 matching bases. Sequencing was carried out using peripheral blood. The nucleotides read TGTGCCAGTAGTATTAGGGGGACGAGCGGGGCCAACGTCCTGACTTTC. Translation gives CASSIRGTSGANVLTF.